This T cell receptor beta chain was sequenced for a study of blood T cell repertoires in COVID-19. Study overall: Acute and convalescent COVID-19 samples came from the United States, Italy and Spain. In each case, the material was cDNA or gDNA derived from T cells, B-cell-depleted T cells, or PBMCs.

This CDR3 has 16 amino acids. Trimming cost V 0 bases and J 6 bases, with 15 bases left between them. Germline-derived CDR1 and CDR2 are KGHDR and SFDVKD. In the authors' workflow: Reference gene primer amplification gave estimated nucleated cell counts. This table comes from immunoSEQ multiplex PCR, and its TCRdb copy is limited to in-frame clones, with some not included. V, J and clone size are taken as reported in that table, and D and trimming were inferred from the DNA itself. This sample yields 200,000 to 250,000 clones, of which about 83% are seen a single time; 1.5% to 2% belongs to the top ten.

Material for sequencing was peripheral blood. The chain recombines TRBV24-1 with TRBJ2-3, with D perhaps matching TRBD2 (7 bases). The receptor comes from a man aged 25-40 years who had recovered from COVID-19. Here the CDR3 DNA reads TGTGCCACCAGTGATTTGAGGGTCGGGGGGCAGGATACGCAGTATTTT. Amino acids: CATSDLRVGGQDTQYF.